The next 18 T cell receptor beta chains were all read from a single sample in a study of response to subunit inactivated influenza vaccine. TCRdb called the RT-PCR reads again in MiXCR, with one record for every CDR3 protein. Seen here are roughly 460,000 distinct CDR3 sequences, roughly 11% observed once, and the top ten hold about 12%. The sample here was PBMCs from blood, taken more than 35 days after vaccination. Receptor source: a man aged 45-65 years who received an inactivated influenza vaccine.

This clonotype was picked up a small number of times. The chain uses TRBV20-1 and TRBJ2-2, with 10 nucleotides matching TRBD1. In germline, CDR1 is DFQATT, CDR2 SNEGSKA (reference sequence). The CDR3 consists of 14 residues. V trimming: 4 bases; J trimming: 6 bases; junction bases outside the gene matches: 5. The CDR3 spells CSAIPGQGSGELFF. In DNA, the CDR3 is TGCAGTGCTATACCGGGACAGGGGTCCGGGGAGCTGTTTTTT.

In its sample, this clonotype was seen a few times. The chain has TRBV5-6 and TRBJ2-5; 8 bases agree with TRBD2. The V gene end was trimmed by 4 bases and the J gene end by 4 bases; junction bases not matched to a gene: 6. The CDR3 has 14 residues. Germline CDR1 SGHDT, CDR2 YYEEEE. CDR3 coding DNA: TGTGCCAGCAGCCGGGTAGCGGGATTAGAGACCCAGTACTTC. This sequence encodes CASSRVAGLETQYF.

This clonotype was seen a handful of times. The genes are TRBV20-1 and TRBJ2-3; D not resolved. The CDR3 is 12 amino acids. Trimming removed 3 bases at V and 4 bases at J, with 8 bases between. Germline CDR1 and CDR2: DFQATT and SNEGSKA (reference sequence). Here the CDR3 reads CSASPRPDTQYF. For the CDR3, the DNA is TGCAGTGCTAGCCCCAGACCAGATACGCAGTATTTT.

As concerns this clonotype: This may be a read error: a much more frequent sequence differs by one nucleotide. The chain has TRBV29-1 and TRBJ2-7; D gene unclear. There are 13 residues in the CDR3. Trimming stripped 4 bases from V and 3 bases from J, with 13 bases between. The germline V gene encodes CDR1 SQVTM and CDR2 ANQGSEA. The CDR3 reads CSVGEYQFYEQYF. CDR3 DNA: TGCAGCGTTGGAGAGTACCAGTTCTACGAGCAGTACTTC.

The chain is built from TRBV20-1 and TRBJ1-6; maybe TRBD1 (5 bases). V was trimmed by 1 base and J by 11 bases, leaving 12 bases between them. The germline V gene encodes CDR1 DFQATT and CDR2 SNEGSKA (reference sequence). CDR3 length: 13 residues. CDR3 protein: CSARGDFSAPLHF. For the CDR3, the DNA is TGCAGTGCTAGAGGGGACTTTTCGGCACCCCTCCACTTT.

V and J are TRBV7-2 and TRBJ2-7; D uncertain. Germline CDR1 is SGHTA and CDR2 is FQGNSA. Trimming took 5 bases from V and 6 from J, leaving 17 bases between them. The CDR3 loop spans 14 amino acids. The CDR3 nucleotides read TGTGCCAGCAGCCCCCAGCCCGGCAGTTCCGAGCAGTACTTC. Translating it yields CASSPQPGSSEQYF.

This clonotype was recorded a few times. The gene calls are TRBV11-2 and TRBJ2-7; 7 bases are a match to TRBD1. V gave up 5 bases and J gave up 4 bases; unmatched junction bases: 8. Germline CDR1 SGHAT, CDR2 FQNNGV. The CDR3 spans 14 residues. CDR3 DNA sequence: TGTGCCAGCAGCATTGCCGGGACAGTTTACGAGCAGTACTTC. This encodes CASSIAGTVYEQYF.

At least ten counts were recorded for this clonotype. V gene TRBV29-1 combines with J gene TRBJ2-2; no clear D gene. Between the trimmed V and J ends, which lost 1 base and 2 bases, there was a span of 2 bases. CDR1 is SQVTM, CDR2 ANQGSEA, per germline. The length of the CDR3 is 12 residues. The CDR3 region is CSVEGNTGELFF. Here the CDR3 DNA reads TGCAGCGTTGAAGGCAACACCGGGGAGCTGTTTTTT.

The CDR3 DNA sequence: TGTGCCAGCAGTTACGAAAGGGACAGGGGGGAGACTGAAGCTTTCTTT. The encoded protein is CASSYERDRGETEAFF. V and J are TRBV6-5 and TRBJ1-1; 11 nucleotides line up with TRBD1. This CDR3 has 16 amino acids. V shed 2 bases, J shed 5 bases, and the junction held 7 bases outside the gene matches. Germline CDR1 MNHEY, CDR2 SVGAGI.

The V and J genes are TRBV11-1 and TRBJ1-1; 7 nucleotides align to TRBD1. Germline V gene sequence: CDR1 SGHAT, CDR2 FQDESV (reference sequence). Unmatched junction bases numbered 8, after V lost 4 bases and J lost 3 bases. This CDR3 spans 15 amino acids. CDR3 coding DNA: TGTGCCAGCAGCTACCCGACAGGGAGGTACACTGAAGCTTTCTTT. Translated: CASSYPTGRYTEAFF.

The chain joins TRBV27 to TRBJ2-6; 7 nucleotides agree with TRBD1. The germline V gene has CDR1 MNHEY and CDR2 SMNVEV (reference sequence). This CDR3 is 20 amino acids long. V was pared by 1 base and J by 4 bases, with 16 bases of the junction left unmatched. The CDR3 nucleotides are TGTGCCAGCAGTTTATTTCGCCCCAGGGGGTTGAGGAGAGGGGCCAACGTCCTGACTTTC. Translated, it gives CASSLFRPRGLRRGANVLTF. Based on the CDR3 plus reference TRBV27 and TRBJ2-6, the full variable domain is EAQVTQNPRYLITVTGKKLTVTCSQNMNHEYMSWYRQDPGLGLRQIYYSMNVEVTDKGDVPEGYKVSRKEKRNFPLILESPSPNQTSLYFCASSLFRPRGLRRGANVLTFGAGSRLTVL.

This clonotype has a count of ten or more. The chain carries TRBV7-8 and TRBJ2-7; a weak D match, TRBD1 (6 bases). Trimming removed 0 bases at V and 2 bases at J, with 14 bases between. This CDR3 has 16 residues. Germline CDR1 SGHVS, CDR2 FQNEAQ. The CDR3: CASSLAGGYRAYEQYF. CDR3 nucleotides: TGTGCCAGCAGCTTAGCGGGCGGCTACAGGGCCTACGAGCAGTACTTC.

This clonotype has at least ten counts. This chain uses TRBV28 with TRBJ2-2; D not certain. Germline-derived CDR1 and CDR2 are MDHEN and SYDVKM. V was shortened by 6 bases and J by 7 bases, with 9 bases between the two germline ends. CDR3 size: 12 residues. The CDR3 DNA is TGTGCCAGCAGCCAGGCTAACGGGGAGCTGTTTTTT. Amino acids: CASSQANGELFF.

This clonotype is a singleton in its sample. The gene calls are TRBV7-8 and TRBJ2-1; D is ambiguous. Between the trimmed V and J ends, which lost 2 bases and 0 bases, there was a span of 11 bases. Germline loops: CDR1 SGHVS, CDR2 FQNEAQ. The CDR3 has 16 residues. The CDR3 is CASSLNSRNSYNEQFF. The CDR3 nucleotides read TGTGCCAGCAGCTTAAACTCTAGGAACTCCTACAATGAGCAGTTCTTC.

The chain recombines TRBV3-1 with TRBJ2-7, with D perhaps matching TRBD1 or TRBD2 (5 bases each). This CDR3 contains 12 residues. Trimming left V 1 base short and J 7 bases short, with 8 bases between. Germline lookup yields CDR1 LGHDT and CDR2 YNNKEL (reference sequence). CDR3 nucleotides: TGTGCCAGCAGCCAAGCTGGGGGTGAGCAGTACTTC. Translating gives CASSQAGGEQYF.

This clonotype appeared many times. The chain has TRBV7-9 and TRBJ2-5, with TRBD2 matching 10 bases. The ends lost 5 bases at V and 3 bases at J; junction bases unmatched: 3. Germline V CDR1 and CDR2: SEHNR, FQNEAQ (reference sequence). The CDR3 extends over 14 amino acids. The CDR3 nucleotides read TGTGCCAGCAGCCCAGGACTAGCGGAAGAGACCCAGTACTTC. Encoded protein: CASSPGLAEETQYF.

This clonotype was counted between two and nine times. The CDR3 DNA sequence: TGTGCCAGCAGCACCAGGGACGGCTCCTACGAGCAGTACTTC. It specifies CASSTRDGSYEQYF. J is TRBJ2-7 and V is TRBV12-3 or TRBV12-4; D tentatively reads TRBD1 or TRBD2 (5 bases each). CDR3 size: 14 residues. V was cut by 6 bases and J by 0 bases, with 12 bases left in between.

To note about this clonotype: At one boundary the junction diverges from the germline segment, which might be a read error. The J gene is TRBJ1-6, the V gene TRBV10-3; 7 bases agree with TRBD1. The CDR3 is made up of 15 amino acids. Germline loops: CDR1 ENHRY, CDR2 SYGVKD. This chain's CDR3 is CATSDRVDRNSPLHF. The CDR3 bases are TGTGCCACCAGTGACAGGGTAGATCGGAATTCACCCCTCCACTTT.